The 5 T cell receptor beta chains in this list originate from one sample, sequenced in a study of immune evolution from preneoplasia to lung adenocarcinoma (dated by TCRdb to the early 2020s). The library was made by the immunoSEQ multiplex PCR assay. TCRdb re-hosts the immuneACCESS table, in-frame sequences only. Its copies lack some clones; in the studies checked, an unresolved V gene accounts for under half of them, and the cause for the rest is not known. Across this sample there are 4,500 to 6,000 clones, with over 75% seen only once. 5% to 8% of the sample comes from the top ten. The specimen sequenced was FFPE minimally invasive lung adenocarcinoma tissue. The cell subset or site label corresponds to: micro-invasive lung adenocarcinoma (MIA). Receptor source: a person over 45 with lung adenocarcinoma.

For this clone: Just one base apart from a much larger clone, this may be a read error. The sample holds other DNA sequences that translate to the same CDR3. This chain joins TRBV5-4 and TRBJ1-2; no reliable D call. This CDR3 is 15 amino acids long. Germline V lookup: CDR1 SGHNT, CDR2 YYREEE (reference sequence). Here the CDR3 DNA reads TGTGCCACTCGATCTCTGGACCTTCCTAATTATGGCTACACCTTC. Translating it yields CATRSLDLPNYGYTF.

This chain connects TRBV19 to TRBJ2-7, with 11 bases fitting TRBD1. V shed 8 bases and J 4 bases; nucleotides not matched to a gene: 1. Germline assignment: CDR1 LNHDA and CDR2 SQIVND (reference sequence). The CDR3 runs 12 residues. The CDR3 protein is CASGQGAYEQYF. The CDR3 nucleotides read TGTGCCAGTGGACAGGGGGCTTACGAGCAGTACTTC.

CDR3 sequence (DNA): TGTGCCAGCAGCGTAACCGGGACGGGCTCAGATACGCAGTATTTT. It codes for CASSVTGTGSDTQYF. V and J are TRBV9 and TRBJ2-3, with D possibly called TRBD1 or TRBD2 (5 bases each). The V gene's germline CDR1 is SGDLS and CDR2 YYNGEE. This CDR3 region has 15 residues. V dropped 1 base and J dropped 4 bases, with 13 bases sitting between them.

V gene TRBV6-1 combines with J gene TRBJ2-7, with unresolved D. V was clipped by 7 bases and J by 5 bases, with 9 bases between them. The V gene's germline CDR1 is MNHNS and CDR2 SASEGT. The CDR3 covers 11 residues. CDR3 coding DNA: TGTGCCAGCACTGCTTTCAACGAGCAGTACTTC. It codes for CASTAFNEQYF.

This CDR3 reads CASSSTQGFSAYNEQFF. The CDR3 region has the DNA TGTGCCAGCAGCTCAACACAGGGGTTTAGTGCTTACAATGAGCAGTTCTTC. The V gene is TRBV7-9, the J gene TRBJ2-1; TRBD1 matches 7 bases. CDR1 is SEHNR and CDR2 is FQNEAQ in the germline V gene (reference sequence). The CDR3 is made up of 17 amino acids. With 4 bases clipped from V and 4 bases from J, the junction kept 13 bases outside the gene matches. The variable domain in full, with the rest retrieved from reference TRBV7-9 and TRBJ2-1, is DTGVSQNPRHKITKRGQNVTFRCDPISEHNRLYWYRQTLGQGPEFLTYFQNEAQLEKSRLLSDRFSAERPKGSFSTLEIQRTEQGDSAMYLCASSSTQGFSAYNEQFFGPGTRLTVL.